The 27 T cell receptor beta chains presented below share a single source sample, sequenced in a study of beta chain features in type 1 diabetes (dated by TCRdb to the late 2010s). The library relied on the immunoSEQ multiplex PCR assay. All of the isolated RNA was reverse transcribed with the High Capacity cDNA Reverse Transcription Kit, so expressed TCRB transcripts were sequenced. The table was pulled from immuneACCESS by TCRdb, which kept in-frame rearrangements only. Such tables lose some clones; where checked, under half of the loss comes from unresolved V genes, and the rest has no known cause. This sample gives 20,000 to 25,000 clones in total; 55% to 70% of them show up just once. The leading ten clones occupy around 1.1% of the sample. What the study reported, not specific to this receptor: In all four CD4+ subsets, TCRB CDR3 length was moderately but significantly shorter in type 1 diabetes patients.

The antigens of these receptors remain unknown. The material sequenced was stem cell memory CD4+ T cells from blood. The cell subset or site label of this sample denotes: stem cell-like memory CD4+ T cells. These receptors were obtained from a woman aged 40 to 50 with type 1 diabetes.

The rearrangement links TRBV15 to TRBJ2-5; 7 positions match TRBD2. CDR1 is LNHNV and CDR2 is YYDKDF in the germline V gene (reference sequence). The CDR3 runs 16 residues. V dropped 0 bases and J dropped 1; count of bases not matched to a gene: 5. The CDR3 protein is CATSRDRASGQETQYF. For the CDR3, the DNA is TGTGCCACCAGCAGAGATCGGGCTAGCGGCCAAGAGACCCAGTACTTC. The full variable domain, with the rest looked up from reference TRBV15 and TRBJ2-5, is DAMVIQNPRYQVTQFGKPVTLSCSQTLNHNVMYWYQQKSSQAPKLLFHYYDKDFNNEADTPDNFQSRRPNTSFCFLDIRSPGLGDTAMYLCATSRDRASGQETQYFGPGTRLLVL.

This clone was found a few times. At one boundary the junction diverges from the germline segment, which might be a read error. The chain has TRBV7-3 and TRBJ2-5, with 7 bases fitting TRBD2. The CDR3 contains 16 residues. Germline values: CDR1 SGHTA, CDR2 FQGTGA. Here the CDR3 reads CASSQRLTTSEETQYF. Here the CDR3 DNA reads TGCGCCAGCAGCCAGAGACTGACAACTAGCGAAGAGACCCAGTACTTC. The full variable domain, in which reference TRBV7-3 and TRBJ2-5 provide the parts outside the CDR3, is GAGVSQTPSNKVTEKGKYVELRCDPISGHTALYWYRQSLGQGPEFLIYFQGTGAADDSGLPNDRFFAVRPEGSVSTLKIQRTERGDSAVYLCASSQRLTTSEETQYFGPGTRLLVL.

To note about this clone: Its ends do not fully match the called genes, so a read error is possible. The rearrangement joins TRBV28 to TRBJ2-7; 7 bases are a match to TRBD1. The CDR3 is made up of 12 amino acids. Germline V gives CDR1 MDHEN, CDR2 SYDVKM. The CDR3 DNA reads as TGTGCCAGCAGTACCCCGACGGGACAGTGTTATTTC. Amino acid sequence: CASSTPTGQCYF.

V is TRBV28 and J is TRBJ1-2; D is ambiguous. Deletions cut 10 bases from V and 6 bases from J, with 21 bases between. This CDR3 comprises 14 residues. CDR1 is MDHEN, CDR2 SYDVKM, per germline. The CDR3 spells CAIPRFPRGDGYTF. DNA of the CDR3: TGTGCCATCCCCAGGTTCCCTCGGGGAGATGGCTACACCTTC.

This chain links TRBV25-1 with TRBJ2-1, with TRBD1 as a possible D gene (6 bases). Germline V lookup: CDR1 MGHDK, CDR2 SYGVNS. The V end was cut by 4 bases, the J end by 0 bases, with 13 bases between. The CDR3 loop spans 16 amino acids. The CDR3 bases are TGTGCCAGCAGTGCCGACAGGCTACGCTCCTACAATGAGCAGTTCTTC. Protein product: CASSADRLRSYNEQFF.

J is TRBJ1-2 and V is TRBV4-1, with 8 nucleotides matching TRBD1. This CDR3 comprises 15 residues. With 0 bases clipped from V and 5 bases from J, the junction kept 5 bases outside the gene matches. The V gene's germline CDR1 is MGHRA and CDR2 YSYEKL. For the CDR3, the DNA is TGCGCCAGCAGCCAAGATAGGGGGACAGGTTATGGCTACACCTTC. It translates to CASSQDRGTGYGYTF.

This chain uses TRBV6-1 with TRBJ1-2; possibly TRBD1 for D (5 bases). The CDR3 has 15 amino acids. V shed 2 bases and J shed 2 bases, with 12 bases lying between them. Looked up from germline, CDR1 is MNHNS and CDR2 is SASEGT. The CDR3 region has the DNA TGTGCCAGCAGTGAAAAGGGGTCAGAGAACTATGGCTACACCTTC. It is translated as CASSEKGSENYGYTF.

The V call is TRBV9, the J call TRBJ1-2; D is unresolved. Germline CDR1 SGDLS, CDR2 YYNGEE. V lost 4 bases, J lost 1 base, and 11 bases lay in between. This CDR3 comprises 14 residues. The CDR3 spells CASSPRLDNYGYTF. DNA for the CDR3: TGTGCCAGCAGCCCACGACTGGATAACTATGGCTACACCTTC.

This chain links TRBV9 with TRBJ1-6; D not certain. The CDR3 length is 15 residues. Germline loops: CDR1 SGDLS, CDR2 YYNGEE. With 0 bases removed from V and 10 bases from J, the gap between germline ends came to 14 bases. As DNA, the CDR3 is TGTGCCAGCAGCGTAGGAGCGGCCGTAGGGTCACCCCTCCACTTT. This gives the protein CASSVGAAVGSPLHF.

The chain joins TRBV9 to TRBJ1-1; D remains unclear. CDR1 and CDR2 from the germline V gene are SGDLS and YYNGEE. This CDR3 region has 16 residues. V lost 0 bases and J lost 1, with 13 bases in between. CDR3 coding DNA: TGTGCCAGCAGCGTAGGACTGACGTTTGGGAACACTGAAGCTTTCTTT. Translating it yields CASSVGLTFGNTEAFF.

This clone was counted only a few times. The chain carries TRBV5-4 and TRBJ1-2; 9 positions agree with TRBD1. After removal of 4 bases from V and 6 bases from J, the junction contained 7 bases not matched to a gene. CDR3 size: 14 residues. Germline CDR1 and CDR2: SGHNT and YYREEE (reference sequence). In nucleotides, the CDR3 is TGTGCCAGCAGCCCTATGACAGGGGGGAATGGCTACACCTTC. This encodes CASSPMTGGNGYTF.

V and J are TRBV4-2 and TRBJ2-5; no reliable D call. Germline-derived CDR1 and CDR2 are LGHNA and YNFKEQ. Trimming pared 5 bases from V and 5 bases from J, leaving 12 bases between. This CDR3 contains 13 residues. The CDR3 bases are TGTGCCAGCAGCTTGTACTCTGCGGAGACCCAGTACTTC. Amino acids: CASSLYSAETQYF.

The chain couples TRBV29-1 to TRBJ2-3; TRBD1 matches at 7 bases. CDR3 length equals 13 residues. V shed 8 bases and J 3 bases; nucleotides not matched to a gene: 8. Germline-derived CDR1 and CDR2 are SQVTM and ANQGSEA. The chain's CDR3 is CSSPGQSTDTQYF. The CDR3 DNA is TGCAGCTCCCCGGGACAGTCTACAGATACGCAGTATTTT.

The chain uses TRBV20-1 and TRBJ2-5; D is unresolved. Germline V CDR1 and CDR2: DFQATT, SNEGSKA (reference sequence). The CDR3 runs to 11 residues. With 5 bases removed from V and 2 bases from J, the gap between germline ends came to 6 bases. CDR3 coding DNA: TGCAGTGCTCTAGAACAAGAGACCCAGTACTTC. It codes for CSALEQETQYF.

This clone was found a few times. The chain employs TRBV28 and TRBJ1-5; 8 bases are a match to TRBD1. This CDR3 contains 16 residues. Germline V lookup: CDR1 MDHEN, CDR2 SYDVKM. V was clipped by 3 bases and J by 4 bases; unmatched bases: 8. The CDR3 loop reads CASSLLRGQVNQPQHF. The DNA of the CDR3 is TGTGCCAGCAGTTTGCTTAGGGGACAGGTTAATCAGCCCCAGCATTTT.

The chain couples TRBV2 to TRBJ2-7; possibly TRBD1 for D (5 bases). CDR3 size: 16 residues. Germline assignment: CDR1 SNHLY and CDR2 FYNNEI. V lost 3 bases and J lost 0, with 15 bases in between. The CDR3, as DNA: TGTGCCAGCAGTGACCAGGGCCGGTGGACCTCCTACGAGCAGTACTTC. Its translation is CASSDQGRWTSYEQYF.

The J gene is TRBJ2-1, the V gene TRBV14; 11 nucleotides agree with TRBD1. Germline CDR1 and CDR2: SGHDN and FVKESK. The CDR3 is made up of 17 amino acids. V lost 4 bases to trimming and J lost 6 bases; unmatched junction nucleotides: 11. The CDR3 here is CASSRLGRTGGFNEQFF. The CDR3 region has the DNA TGTGCCAGCAGCCGACTTGGTCGGACAGGGGGCTTCAATGAGCAGTTCTTC. Based on the CDR3 plus reference TRBV14 and TRBJ2-1, the full variable domain is EAGVTQFPSHSVIEKGQTVTLRCDPISGHDNLYWYRRVMGKEIKFLLHFVKESKQDESGMPNNRFLAERTGGTYSTLKVQPAELEDSGVYFCASSRLGRTGGFNEQFFGPGTRLTVL.

This clone showed up just once. The V gene is TRBV28, the J gene TRBJ2-7; 10 bases are a match to TRBD2. Germline CDR1 is MDHEN and CDR2 is SYDVKM. The length of the CDR3 is 18 residues. Trimming removed 7 bases from V and 0 bases from J; junction bases left unmatched: 15. The CDR3 region has the DNA TGTGCCAGCACCCTCTGGCGGCTAGCGGGGGAGAGCTCCTACGAGCAGTACTTC. Protein: CASTLWRLAGESSYEQYF.

This clone was seen only a few times. CDR3 amino acids: CASSLEQGSLQYF. The CDR3 DNA reads TGCGCCAGCAGCTTGGAACAGGGAAGTCTTCAGTACTTC. The gene calls are TRBV5-1 and TRBJ2-4; D possibly corresponds to TRBD1 (6 bases). CDR1 and CDR2 (germline): SGHRS, YFSETQ. This CDR3 is 13 amino acids long. Trimming pared 0 bases from V and 11 bases from J, leaving 12 bases between. Looking up the rest from reference TRBV5-1 and TRBJ2-4 gives the full variable domain: KAGVTQTPRYLIKTRGQQVTLSCSPISGHRSVSWYQQTPGQGLQFLFEYFSETQRNKGNFPGRFSGRQFSNSRSEMNVSTLELGDSALYLCASSLEQGSLQYFGAGTRLSVL.

The table lists this clone with a count of one. This chain connects TRBV2 to TRBJ1-2, with unresolved D. CDR3 length equals 11 residues. Germline lookup yields CDR1 SNHLY and CDR2 FYNNEI. V lost 8 bases to trimming and J lost 5 bases, with 9 bases between them. The CDR3 DNA sequence: TGTGCCAGCCGGGAGGAATATGGCTACACCTTC. It translates to CASREEYGYTF.

The gene calls are TRBV6-6 and TRBJ2-7, with D maybe TRBD2 (5 bases). The ends were cut back, 7 bases at V and 6 bases at J, with 16 bases in the middle. The germline CDR1 and CDR2 sequences are MNHNY and SVGAGI (reference sequence). The CDR3 sequence is 13 residues long. Here the CDR3 DNA reads TGTGCCAGCACCGCCCGTGAAGGGAGCGAGCAGTACTTC. This translates into CASTAREGSEQYF.

J is TRBJ2-1 and V is TRBV7-2; D might be TRBD2 (5 bases). The germline gives CDR1 SGHTA, CDR2 FQGNSA. Trimming removed 4 bases from V and 1 base from J, with 8 bases in between. There are 14 residues in the CDR3. The chain's CDR3 is CASSSRTSYNEQFF. The CDR3 region has the DNA TGTGCCAGCAGCTCGAGGACTTCCTACAATGAGCAGTTCTTC.

The chain uses TRBV30 and TRBJ2-1; D ambiguous. The V end was cut by 0 bases, the J end by 7 bases, with 4 bases between. Looked up from germline, CDR1 is GTSNPN and CDR2 is SVGIG (reference sequence). The CDR3 contains 11 residues. The CDR3 sequence is CAWSVENEQFF. The CDR3 nucleotides are TGTGCCTGGAGTGTTGAGAATGAGCAGTTCTTC.

The chain links TRBV4-3 to TRBJ1-2; tentatively, D is TRBD1 (5 bases). Trimming took 4 bases from V and 4 from J, leaving 19 bases between them. From germline, CDR1 is LGHNA and CDR2 YSLEER. The CDR3 is 16 residues long. CDR3 coding DNA: TGCGCCAGCAGCCCCCGCCGTGGGGCAGAGCGCTATGGCTACACCTTC. Its protein is CASSPRRGAERYGYTF.

The V call is TRBV27, the J call TRBJ1-5; tentative D call: TRBD1 (5 bases). Germline V lookup: CDR1 MNHEY, CDR2 SMNVEV (reference sequence). This CDR3 has 15 amino acids. Trimming took off 2 bases at V and 1 base at J, with 9 bases between the two ends. CDR3 DNA: TGTGCCAGCAGTTTACGCAGGGAAAGCAATCAGCCCCAGCATTTT. Translating gives CASSLRRESNQPQHF.

The chain combines TRBV10-3 with TRBJ1-2; D ambiguous. The germline V and J ends were trimmed by 5 bases and 2 bases, with 6 bases remaining between them. CDR1 is ENHRY, CDR2 SYGVKD, per germline. The CDR3 covers 12 residues. CDR3: CAISPENYGYTF. Here the CDR3 DNA reads TGTGCCATCAGTCCGGAGAACTATGGCTACACCTTC.

The chain joins TRBV6-5 to TRBJ1-1; TRBD1 is a possible D gene (5 bases). The V end was cut by 0 bases, the J end by 2 bases, with 13 bases between. The CDR3 totals 16 residues. Germline V gene sequence: CDR1 MNHEY, CDR2 SVGAGI. In DNA, the CDR3 is TGTGCCAGCAGTTACTCCTGGACACTAAGCAACACTGAAGCTTTCTTT. Translated, it gives CASSYSWTLSNTEAFF.